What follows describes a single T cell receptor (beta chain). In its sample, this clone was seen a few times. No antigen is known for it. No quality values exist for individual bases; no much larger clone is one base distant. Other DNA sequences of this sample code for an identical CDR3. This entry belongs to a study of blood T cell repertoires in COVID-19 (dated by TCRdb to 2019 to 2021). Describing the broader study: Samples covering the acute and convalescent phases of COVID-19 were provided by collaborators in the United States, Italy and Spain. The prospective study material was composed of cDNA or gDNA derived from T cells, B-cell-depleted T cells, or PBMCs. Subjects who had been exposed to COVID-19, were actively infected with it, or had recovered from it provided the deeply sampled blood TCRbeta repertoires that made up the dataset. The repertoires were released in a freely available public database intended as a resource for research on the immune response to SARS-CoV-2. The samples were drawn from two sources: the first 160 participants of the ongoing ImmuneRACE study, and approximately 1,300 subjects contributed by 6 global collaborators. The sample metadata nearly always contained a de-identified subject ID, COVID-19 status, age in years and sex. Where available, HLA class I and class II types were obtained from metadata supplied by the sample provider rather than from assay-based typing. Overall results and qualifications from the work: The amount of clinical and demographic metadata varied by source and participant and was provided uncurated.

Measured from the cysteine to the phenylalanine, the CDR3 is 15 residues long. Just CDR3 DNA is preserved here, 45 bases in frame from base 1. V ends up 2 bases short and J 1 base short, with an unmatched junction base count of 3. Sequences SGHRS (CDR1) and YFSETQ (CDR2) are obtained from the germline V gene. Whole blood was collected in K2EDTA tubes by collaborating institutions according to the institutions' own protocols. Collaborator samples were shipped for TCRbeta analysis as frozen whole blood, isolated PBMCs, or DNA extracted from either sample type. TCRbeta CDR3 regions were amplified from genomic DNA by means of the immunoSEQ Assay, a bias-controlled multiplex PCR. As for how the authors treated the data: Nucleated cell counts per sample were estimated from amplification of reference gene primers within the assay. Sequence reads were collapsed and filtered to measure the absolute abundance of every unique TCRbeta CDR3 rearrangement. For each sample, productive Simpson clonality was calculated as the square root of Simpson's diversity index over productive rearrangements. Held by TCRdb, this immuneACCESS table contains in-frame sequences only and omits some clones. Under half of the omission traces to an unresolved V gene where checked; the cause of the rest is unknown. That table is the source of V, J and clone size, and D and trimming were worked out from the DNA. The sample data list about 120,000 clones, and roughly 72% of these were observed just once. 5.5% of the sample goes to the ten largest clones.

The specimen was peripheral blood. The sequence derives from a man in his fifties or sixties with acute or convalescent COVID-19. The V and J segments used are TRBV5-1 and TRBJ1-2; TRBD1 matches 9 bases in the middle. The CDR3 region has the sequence CASSLPGQGNYGYTF. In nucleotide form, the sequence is TGCGCCAGCAGCTTACCGGGACAGGGTAACTATGGCTACACCTTC.